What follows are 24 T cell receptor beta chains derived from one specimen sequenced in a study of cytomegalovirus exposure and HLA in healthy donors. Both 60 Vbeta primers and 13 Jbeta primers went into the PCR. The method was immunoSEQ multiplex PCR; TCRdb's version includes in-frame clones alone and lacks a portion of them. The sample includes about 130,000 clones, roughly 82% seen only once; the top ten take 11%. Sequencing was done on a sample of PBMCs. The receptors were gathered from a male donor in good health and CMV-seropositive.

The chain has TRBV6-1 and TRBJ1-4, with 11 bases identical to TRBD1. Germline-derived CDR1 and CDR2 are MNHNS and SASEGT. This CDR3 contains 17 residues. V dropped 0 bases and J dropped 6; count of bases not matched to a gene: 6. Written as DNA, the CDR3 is TGTGCCAGCAGTGAAGCGCGAAGGACAGGGGGCGATGAAAAACTGTTTTTT. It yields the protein CASSEARRTGGDEKLFF.

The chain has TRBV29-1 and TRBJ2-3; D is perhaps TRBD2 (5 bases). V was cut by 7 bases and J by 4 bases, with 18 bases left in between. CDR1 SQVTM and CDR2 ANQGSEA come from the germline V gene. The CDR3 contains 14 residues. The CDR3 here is CSANLDWFPDTQYF. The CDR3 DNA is TGCAGCGCCAACCTGGACTGGTTCCCAGATACGCAGTATTTT.

The CDR3 loop is CASSLAGGVETQYF. CDR3 DNA: TGTGCCAGCAGCTTAGCCGGAGGGGTGGAGACCCAGTACTTC. The chain uses TRBV7-2 and TRBJ2-5, with D possibly TRBD2 on 6 matching bases. The V end was cut by 0 bases, the J end by 5 bases, with 10 bases between. This CDR3 region has 14 residues. Germline V gene lookup returns CDR1 SGHTA and CDR2 FQGNSA. Full variable domain (remainder filled in from reference TRBV7-2 and TRBJ2-5): GAGVSQSPSNKVTEKGKDVELRCDPISGHTALYWYRQSLGQGLEFLIYFQGNSAPDKSGLPSDRFSAERTGGSVSTLTIQRTQQEDSAVYLCASSLAGGVETQYFGPGTRLLVL.

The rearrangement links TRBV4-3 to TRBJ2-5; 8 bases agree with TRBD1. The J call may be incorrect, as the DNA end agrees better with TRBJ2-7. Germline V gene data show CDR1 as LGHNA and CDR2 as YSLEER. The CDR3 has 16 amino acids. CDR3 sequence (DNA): TGCGCCAGCAGCCAAGTGGCGACAGGGGTAACCTACGAGCAGTACTTC. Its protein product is CASSQVATGVTYEQYF.

CDR3 nucleotide sequence: TGTGCCAGCAGTTACTCAGGAGAGGGTGCCAATGAGCAGTTCTTC. Protein: CASSYSGEGANEQFF. The chain recombines TRBV6-6 with TRBJ2-1; weak D call: TRBD2 (5 bases). The CDR3 covers 15 residues. From germline, CDR1 is MNHNY and CDR2 SVGAGI (reference sequence). The V and J ends lost 0 bases and 6 bases respectively, with 12 bases between them.

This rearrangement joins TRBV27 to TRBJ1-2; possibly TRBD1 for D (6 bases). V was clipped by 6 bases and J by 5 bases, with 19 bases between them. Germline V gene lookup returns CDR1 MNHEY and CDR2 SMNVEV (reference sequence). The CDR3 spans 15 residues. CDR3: CASRGPRGRWYGYTF. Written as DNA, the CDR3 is TGTGCCAGCAGAGGTCCCAGGGGAAGGTGGTATGGCTACACCTTC.

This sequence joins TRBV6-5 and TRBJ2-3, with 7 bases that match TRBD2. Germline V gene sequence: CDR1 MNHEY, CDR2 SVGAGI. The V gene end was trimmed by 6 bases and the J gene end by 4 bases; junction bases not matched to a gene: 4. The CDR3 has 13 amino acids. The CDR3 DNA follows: TGTGCCAGCAGACAACTAGCGTCAGATACGCAGTATTTT. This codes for CASRQLASDTQYF.

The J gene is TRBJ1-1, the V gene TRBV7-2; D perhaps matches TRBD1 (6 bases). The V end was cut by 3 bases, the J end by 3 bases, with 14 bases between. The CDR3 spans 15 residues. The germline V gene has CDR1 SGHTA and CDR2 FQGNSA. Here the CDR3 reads CASSFNRDQDTEAFF. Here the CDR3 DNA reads TGTGCCAGCAGCTTCAACAGGGATCAGGACACTGAAGCTTTCTTT.

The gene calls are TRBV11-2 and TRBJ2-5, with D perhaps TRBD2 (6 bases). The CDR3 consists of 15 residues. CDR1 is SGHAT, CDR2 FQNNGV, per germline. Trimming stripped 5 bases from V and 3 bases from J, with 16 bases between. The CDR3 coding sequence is TGTGCCAGCAGCCGCCAAACCAGACTAGAAGAGACCCAGTACTTC. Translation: CASSRQTRLEETQYF.

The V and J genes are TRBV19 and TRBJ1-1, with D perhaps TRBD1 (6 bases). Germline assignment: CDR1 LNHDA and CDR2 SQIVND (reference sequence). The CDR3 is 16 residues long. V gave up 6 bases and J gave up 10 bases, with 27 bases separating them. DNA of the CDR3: TGTGCCAGTAGCCTATCCCGAGGGGGACCTCAAGTAGGAGCTTTCTTT. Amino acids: CASSLSRGGPQVGAFF.

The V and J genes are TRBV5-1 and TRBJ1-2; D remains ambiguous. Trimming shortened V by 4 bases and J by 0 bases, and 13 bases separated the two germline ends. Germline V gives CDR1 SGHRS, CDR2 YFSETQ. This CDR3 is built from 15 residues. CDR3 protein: CASSADGVANYGYTF. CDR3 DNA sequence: TGCGCCAGCAGCGCAGATGGAGTAGCTAACTATGGCTACACCTTC.

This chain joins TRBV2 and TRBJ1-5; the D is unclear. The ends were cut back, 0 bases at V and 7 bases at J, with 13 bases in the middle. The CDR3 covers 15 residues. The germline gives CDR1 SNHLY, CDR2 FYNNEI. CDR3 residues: CASSEALRGLQPQHF. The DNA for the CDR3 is TGTGCCAGCAGTGAAGCGCTTCGAGGGCTCCAGCCCCAGCATTTT.

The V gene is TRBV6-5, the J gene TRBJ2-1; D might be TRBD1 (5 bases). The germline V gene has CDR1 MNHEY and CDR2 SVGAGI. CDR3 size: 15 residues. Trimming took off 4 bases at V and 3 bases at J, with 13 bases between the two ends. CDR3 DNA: TGTGCCAGCAGTTCTGGACAACCATACTACAATGAGCAGTTCTTC. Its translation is CASSSGQPYYNEQFF.

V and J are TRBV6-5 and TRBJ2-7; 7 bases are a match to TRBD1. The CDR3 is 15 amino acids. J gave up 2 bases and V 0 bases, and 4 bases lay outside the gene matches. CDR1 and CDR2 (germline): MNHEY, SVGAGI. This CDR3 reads CASSYSMGQPYEQYF. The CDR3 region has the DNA TGTGCCAGCAGTTACTCGATGGGACAGCCCTACGAGCAGTACTTC.

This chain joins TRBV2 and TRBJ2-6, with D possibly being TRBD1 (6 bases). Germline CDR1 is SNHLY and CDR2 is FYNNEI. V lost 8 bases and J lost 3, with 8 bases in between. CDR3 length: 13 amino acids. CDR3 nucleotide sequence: TGTGCCAGCCACAGGGATGGGGCCAACGTCCTGACTTTC. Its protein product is CASHRDGANVLTF.

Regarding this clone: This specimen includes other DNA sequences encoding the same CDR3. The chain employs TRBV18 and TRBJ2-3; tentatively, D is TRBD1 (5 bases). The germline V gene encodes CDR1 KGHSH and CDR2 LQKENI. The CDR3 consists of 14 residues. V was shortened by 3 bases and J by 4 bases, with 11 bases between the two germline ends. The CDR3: CASSPRQGSDTQYF. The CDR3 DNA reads TGTGCCAGCTCACCGCGGCAGGGATCAGATACGCAGTATTTT.

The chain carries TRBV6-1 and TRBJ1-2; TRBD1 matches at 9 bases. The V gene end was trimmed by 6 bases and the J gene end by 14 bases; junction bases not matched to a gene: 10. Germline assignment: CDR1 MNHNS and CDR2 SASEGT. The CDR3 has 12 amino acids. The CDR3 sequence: CASRGQGRVDTF. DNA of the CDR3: TGTGCCAGCAGGGGACAGGGCCGGGTTGATACCTTC.

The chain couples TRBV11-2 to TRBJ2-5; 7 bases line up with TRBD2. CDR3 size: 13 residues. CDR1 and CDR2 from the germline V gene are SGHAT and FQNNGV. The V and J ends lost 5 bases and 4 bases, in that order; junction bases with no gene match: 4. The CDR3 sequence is CASSTRGGETQYF. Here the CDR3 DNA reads TGTGCCAGCAGCACCCGCGGGGGAGAGACCCAGTACTTC. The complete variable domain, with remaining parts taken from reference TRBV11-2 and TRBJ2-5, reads EAGVAQSPRYKIIEKRQSVAFWCNPISGHATLYWYQQILGQGPKLLIQFQNNGVVDDSQLPKDRFSAERLKGVDSTLKIQPAKLEDSAVYLCASSTRGGETQYFGPGTRLLVL.

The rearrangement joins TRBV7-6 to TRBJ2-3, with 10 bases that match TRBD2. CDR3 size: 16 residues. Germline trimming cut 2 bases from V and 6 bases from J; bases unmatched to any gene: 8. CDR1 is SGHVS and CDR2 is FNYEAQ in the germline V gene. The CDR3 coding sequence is TGTGCCAGCAGCTTACTAGCGGGAGCGACGAGGGATACGCAGTATTTT. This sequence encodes CASSLLAGATRDTQYF. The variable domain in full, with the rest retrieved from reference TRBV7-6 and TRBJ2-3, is GAGVSQSPRYKVTKRGQDVALRCDPISGHVSLYWYRQALGQGPEFLTYFNYEAQQDKSGLPNDRFSAERPEGSISTLTIQRTEQRDSAMYRCASSLLAGATRDTQYFGPGTRLTVL.

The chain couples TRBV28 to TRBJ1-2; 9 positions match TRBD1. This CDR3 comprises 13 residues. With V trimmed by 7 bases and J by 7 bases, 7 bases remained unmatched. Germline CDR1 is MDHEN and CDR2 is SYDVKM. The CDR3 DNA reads TGTGCCAGCACCGGGGACAGGGATCTTGGCTACACCTTC. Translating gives CASTGDRDLGYTF.

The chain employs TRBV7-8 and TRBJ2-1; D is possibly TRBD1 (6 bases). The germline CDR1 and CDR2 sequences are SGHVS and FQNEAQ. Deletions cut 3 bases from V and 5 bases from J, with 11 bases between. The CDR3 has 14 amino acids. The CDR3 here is CASSFQDSHNEQFF. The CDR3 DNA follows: TGTGCCAGCAGCTTCCAGGACAGCCACAATGAGCAGTTCTTC.

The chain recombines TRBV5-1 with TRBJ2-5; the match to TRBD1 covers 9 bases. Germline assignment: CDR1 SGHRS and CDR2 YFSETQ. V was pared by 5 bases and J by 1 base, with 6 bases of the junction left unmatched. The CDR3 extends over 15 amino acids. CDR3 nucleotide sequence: TGCGCCAGCAGACCCGGGACAGGGCCCCAAGAGACCCAGTACTTC. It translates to CASRPGTGPQETQYF. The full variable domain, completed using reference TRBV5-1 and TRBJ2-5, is KAGVTQTPRYLIKTRGQQVTLSCSPISGHRSVSWYQQTPGQGLQFLFEYFSETQRNKGNFPGRFSGRQFSNSRSEMNVSTLELGDSALYLCASRPGTGPQETQYFGPGTRLLVL.

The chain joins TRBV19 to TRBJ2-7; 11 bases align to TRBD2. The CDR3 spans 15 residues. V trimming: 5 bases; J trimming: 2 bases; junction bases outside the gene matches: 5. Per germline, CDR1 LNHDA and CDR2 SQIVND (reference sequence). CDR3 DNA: TGTGCCAGTAGTCCCGGACTAGCGGGCACCTACGAGCAGTACTTC. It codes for CASSPGLAGTYEQYF.

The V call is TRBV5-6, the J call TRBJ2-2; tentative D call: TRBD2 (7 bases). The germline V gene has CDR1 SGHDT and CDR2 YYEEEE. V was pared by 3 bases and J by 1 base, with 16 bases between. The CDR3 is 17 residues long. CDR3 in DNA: TGTGCCAGCAGCTCGACAGGTTGGGGGGGGAACACCGGGGAGCTGTTTTTT. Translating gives CASSSTGWGGNTGELFF. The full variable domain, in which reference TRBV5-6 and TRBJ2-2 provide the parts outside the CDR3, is DAGVTQSPTHLIKTRGQQVTLRCSPKSGHDTVSWYQQALGQGPQFIFQYYEEEERQRGNFPDRFSGHQFPNYSSELNVNALLLGDSALYLCASSSTGWGGNTGELFFGEGSRLTVL.